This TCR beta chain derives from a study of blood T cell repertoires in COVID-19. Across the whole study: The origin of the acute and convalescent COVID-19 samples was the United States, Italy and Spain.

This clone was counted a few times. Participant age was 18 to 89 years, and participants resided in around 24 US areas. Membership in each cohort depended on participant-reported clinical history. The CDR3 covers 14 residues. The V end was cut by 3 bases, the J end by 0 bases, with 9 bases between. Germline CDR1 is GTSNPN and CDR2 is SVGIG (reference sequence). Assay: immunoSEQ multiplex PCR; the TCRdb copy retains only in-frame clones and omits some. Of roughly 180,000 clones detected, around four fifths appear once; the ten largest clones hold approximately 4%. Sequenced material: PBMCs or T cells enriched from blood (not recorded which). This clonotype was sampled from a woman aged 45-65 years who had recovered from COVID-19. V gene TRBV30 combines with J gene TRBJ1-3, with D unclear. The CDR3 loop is CAWSAATSGNTIYF. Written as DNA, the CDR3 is TGTGCCTGGAGCGCAGCGACCTCTGGAAACACCATATATTTT.